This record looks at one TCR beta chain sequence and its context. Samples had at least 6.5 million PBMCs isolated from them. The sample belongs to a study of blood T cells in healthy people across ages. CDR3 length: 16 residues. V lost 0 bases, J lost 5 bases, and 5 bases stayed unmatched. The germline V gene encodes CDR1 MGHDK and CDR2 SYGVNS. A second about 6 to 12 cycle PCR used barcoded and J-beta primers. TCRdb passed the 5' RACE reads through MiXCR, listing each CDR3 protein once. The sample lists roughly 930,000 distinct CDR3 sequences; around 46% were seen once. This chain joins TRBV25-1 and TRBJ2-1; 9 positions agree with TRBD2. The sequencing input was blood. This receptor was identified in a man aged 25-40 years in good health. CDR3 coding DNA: TGTGCCAGCAGTGAATATCCGAGCGGGGGGAACAATGAGCAGTTCTTC. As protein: CASSEYPSGGNNEQFF.